The 26 T cell receptor beta chains below all came from one sample that was sequenced in a study of identical twins. TCRdb re-derived calls from the 5' RACE reads in MiXCR, one entry per CDR3 protein. The sample carries hundreds of thousands of distinct CDR3 sequences, around a sixth recorded once. These data were also reused for a study on T cells expressing NK-cell markers.

Sequencing used PBMCs. These receptors originate from a woman aged 18-29 years in good health.

This clonotype was seen a few times. This rearrangement joins TRBV6-1 to TRBJ1-5; D not certain. The length of the CDR3 is 13 residues. Trimming removed 6 bases at V and 10 bases at J, with 16 bases between. Germline V gene sequence: CDR1 MNHNS, CDR2 SASEGT. The CDR3 spells CASSSVWRAPQHF. CDR3 nucleotides: TGTGCCAGCAGCTCGGTTTGGCGAGCACCCCAGCATTTT.

The chain employs TRBV5-1 and TRBJ1-1, with D possibly being TRBD1 (6 bases). The CDR3 is 13 amino acids. V dropped 5 bases and J dropped 3 bases, with 11 bases sitting between them. Looked up from germline, CDR1 is SGHRS and CDR2 is YFSETQ. The CDR3 DNA is TGCGCCAGCAGGCCGGACAGCTACACTGAAGCTTTCTTT. Translating it yields CASRPDSYTEAFF.

This chain uses TRBV5-1 with TRBJ2-5; D may be TRBD1 or TRBD2 (6 bases each). There are 14 residues in the CDR3. V was clipped by 5 bases and J by 0 bases, with 11 bases between them. Looked up from germline, CDR1 is SGHRS and CDR2 is YFSETQ. In nucleotides, the CDR3 is TGCGCCAGCAGAGTAGGGGGGTACCAAGAGACCCAGTACTTC. Translated: CASRVGGYQETQYF.

In this sample, this clonotype turned up once. This chain connects TRBV7-3 to TRBJ2-3, with D possibly TRBD2 on 6 matching bases. The germline CDR1 and CDR2 sequences are SGHTA and FQGTGA. The CDR3 length is 15 residues. V lost 5 bases and J 4 bases, leaving 16 bases between the germline ends. The CDR3 nucleotides read TGTGCCAGCAGCCTAGTCGCGGGGTCGCCAGATACGCAGTATTTT. It codes for CASSLVAGSPDTQYF.

This chain joins TRBV29-1 and TRBJ2-3; D might be TRBD2 (5 bases). V was cut by 4 bases and J by 0 bases, with 8 bases left in between. This CDR3 has 13 amino acids. The germline V gene encodes CDR1 SQVTM and CDR2 ANQGSEA. CDR3 DNA: TGCAGCGTTGTACCGGGGAGCACAGATACGCAGTATTTT. Translating it yields CSVVPGSTDTQYF.

This clonotype occurred a few times. J is TRBJ1-1 and V is TRBV27; 8 bases agree with TRBD1. Unmatched junction bases numbered 10, after V lost 5 bases and J lost 5 bases. The CDR3 contains 15 residues. Germline CDR1 and CDR2: MNHEY and SMNVEV (reference sequence). The CDR3 sequence is CASSPRQGKMTEAFF. CDR3 DNA: TGTGCCAGCAGTCCCCGACAGGGGAAGATGACTGAAGCTTTCTTT.

The genes are TRBV6-1 and TRBJ2-7; D not certain. CDR3 size: 13 residues. The germline V and J ends were trimmed by 6 bases and 2 bases, with 11 bases remaining between them. Germline loops: CDR1 MNHNS, CDR2 SASEGT. CDR3 bases: TGTGCCAGCAGCCGTCTAGGGACCTACGAGCAGTACTTC. Its translation: CASSRLGTYEQYF.

The V call is TRBV7-2, the J call TRBJ2-1; D might be TRBD2 (6 bases). The germline gives CDR1 SGHTA, CDR2 FQGNSA. V lost 2 bases, J lost 10 bases, and 9 bases lay in between. The CDR3 has 12 amino acids. The DNA of the CDR3 is TGTGCCAGCAGCTTACCCCGGGGGGAGCAGTTCTTC. This codes for CASSLPRGEQFF.

The chain carries TRBV20-1 and TRBJ1-1; perhaps TRBD1 as D (5 bases). V dropped 0 bases and J dropped 0 bases, with 8 bases sitting between them. Germline CDR1 and CDR2: DFQATT and SNEGSKA (reference sequence). This CDR3 spans 14 amino acids. The CDR3 sequence: CSARDGGLNTEAFF. CDR3 DNA sequence: TGCAGTGCTAGAGACGGGGGATTGAACACTGAAGCTTTCTTT.

This clonotype was picked up a small number of times. This rearrangement joins TRBV7-3 to TRBJ2-5, with D hard to call. The CDR3 has 13 residues. Germline CDR1 SGHTA, CDR2 FQGTGA. V was trimmed by 3 bases and J by 0 bases, leaving 5 bases between them. CDR3 coding DNA: TGTGCCAGCAGCTTGGGGTACCAAGAGACCCAGTACTTC. This encodes CASSLGYQETQYF. Using reference TRBV7-3 and TRBJ2-5 for the parts outside the CDR3, the full variable domain is GAGVSQTPSNKVTEKGKYVELRCDPISGHTALYWYRQSLGQGPEFLIYFQGTGAADDSGLPNDRFFAVRPEGSVSTLKIQRTERGDSAVYLCASSLGYQETQYFGPGTRLLVL.

This clonotype occurred many times. The chain employs TRBV20-1 and TRBJ2-7; D is uncertain. This CDR3 spans 11 amino acids. Germline lookup yields CDR1 DFQATT and CDR2 SNEGSKA (reference sequence). Trimming pared 3 bases from V and 4 bases from J, leaving 7 bases between. The DNA of the CDR3 is TGCAGTGCTAGGTCCAATTACGAGCAGTACTTC. It specifies CSARSNYEQYF.

This clonotype was observed many times. CDR3: CASSLRDYPDTQYF. The DNA for the CDR3 is TGTGCCAGCAGCTTGCGGGACTACCCAGATACGCAGTATTTT. J is TRBJ2-3 and V is TRBV7-8; TRBD2 agrees at 7 bases. This CDR3 has 14 residues. Trimming removed 3 bases from V and 4 bases from J; junction bases left unmatched: 4. The germline CDR1 and CDR2 sequences are SGHVS and FQNEAQ.

In its sample, this clonotype was seen a few times. This sequence joins TRBV7-9 and TRBJ2-1, with 13 bases identical to TRBD2. V lost 6 bases to trimming and J lost 9 bases; unmatched junction nucleotides: 11. Germline V gene sequence: CDR1 SEHNR, CDR2 FQNEAQ (reference sequence). The CDR3 spans 16 residues. For the CDR3, the DNA is TGTGCCAGCAGTCATCCGGGGACTAGCGGGAAGGGTGAGCAGTTCTTC. Translating it yields CASSHPGTSGKGEQFF.

This chain joins TRBV18 and TRBJ1-1; D call uncertain. CDR1 is KGHSH and CDR2 is LQKENI in the germline V gene. V lost 2 bases, J lost 4 bases, and 11 bases lay in between. This CDR3 region has 14 residues. As DNA, the CDR3 is TGTGCCAGCTCACCAGAATCCGGTGGCACTGAAGCTTTCTTT. This codes for CASSPESGGTEAFF. The full variable domain, its missing parts supplied by reference TRBV18 and TRBJ1-1, is NAGVMQNPRHLVRRRGQEARLRCSPMKGHSHVYWYRQLPEEGLKFMVYLQKENIIDESGMPKERFSAEFPKEGPSILRIQQVVRGDSAAYFCASSPESGGTEAFFGQGTRLTVV.

As DNA, the CDR3 is TGTGCCAGCAGCCCCTCAGGACGGGAACTCTTTGGCTACACCTTC. This sequence encodes CASSPSGRELFGYTF. The chain uses TRBV3-1 and TRBJ1-2; D unresolved. In germline, CDR1 is LGHDT, CDR2 YNNKEL (reference sequence). V dropped 4 bases and J dropped 7 bases, with 19 bases sitting between them. The CDR3 is 15 amino acids.

The J gene is TRBJ2-2, the V gene TRBV11-2, with D perhaps matching TRBD1 (5 bases). The CDR3 is 17 amino acids. CDR1 is SGHAT and CDR2 is FQNNGV in the germline V gene. Trimming took off 5 bases at V and 0 bases at J, with 16 bases between the two ends. The CDR3 reads CASSPSQGLTNTGELFF. In nucleotides, the CDR3 is TGTGCCAGCAGCCCCTCGCAGGGCTTAACGAACACCGGGGAGCTGTTTTTT.

The chain joins TRBV7-2 to TRBJ1-1, with D unclear. CDR3 size: 13 residues. Trimming cost V 0 bases and J 10 bases, with 12 bases left between them. Germline assignment: CDR1 SGHTA and CDR2 FQGNSA. CDR3 region: CASSLARRGGAFF. CDR3 in DNA: TGTGCCAGCAGCTTAGCGAGGAGAGGAGGAGCTTTCTTT.

This clonotype was counted only a few times. The CDR3 DNA sequence: TGTGCCTGGAGTGGCCCGGAGCGGACAAGCTCCTACGAGCAGTACTTC. This sequence encodes CAWSGPERTSSYEQYF. V is TRBV30 and J is TRBJ2-7; D tentatively fits TRBD1 or TRBD2 (5 bases each). Germline lookup yields CDR1 GTSNPN and CDR2 SVGIG (reference sequence). The CDR3 is 16 residues long. V was trimmed by 1 base and J by 0 bases, leaving 16 bases between them.

This clonotype has just a few counts. The V call is TRBV20-1, the J call TRBJ2-1; no reliable D call. The CDR3 extends over 12 amino acids. Germline V gene sequence: CDR1 DFQATT, CDR2 SNEGSKA (reference sequence). V lost 3 bases to trimming and J lost 3 bases, with 6 bases between them. CDR3 DNA: TGCAGTGCTAGGTTGCGCTACAATGAGCAGTTCTTC. Translation gives CSARLRYNEQFF.

In its sample, this clonotype was seen once. No conserved phenylalanine or tryptophan ends this CDR3, so it is likely a read error. The V and J genes are TRBV7-8 and TRBJ2-5; D gene ambiguous. Trimming removed 0 bases from V and 5 bases from J, with 4 bases in between. Germline assignment: CDR1 SGHVS and CDR2 FQNEAQ. The CDR3 sequence is 12 residues long. This CDR3 is CASSLALETQYI. The DNA of the CDR3 is TGTGCCAGCAGCTTAGCGCTCGAGACCCAGTACATC.

The chain has TRBV12-3 or TRBV12-4 and TRBJ2-1; tentative D call: TRBD1 (5 bases). CDR3 length equals 14 residues. V dropped 3 bases and J dropped 4 bases, with 10 bases sitting between them. The CDR3 spells CASSLVRAYNEQFF. The CDR3 region has the DNA TGTGCCAGCAGTTTGGTCAGGGCATACAATGAGCAGTTCTTC.

The chain joins TRBV10-2 to TRBJ2-7; D may match TRBD1 or TRBD2 (5 bases each). Between the trimmed V and J ends, which lost 6 bases and 4 bases, there was a span of 13 bases. Germline values: CDR1 WSHSY, CDR2 SAAADI. This CDR3 region has 13 residues. The CDR3 DNA reads as TGCGCCAGCAGCGAGGGGAGAGTATACGAGCAGTACTTC. Amino acid sequence: CASSEGRVYEQYF.

This clonotype was counted between two and nine times. The chain recombines TRBV29-1 with TRBJ1-5, with 8 bases identical to TRBD1. The CDR3 totals 13 residues. Germline CDR1 SQVTM, CDR2 ANQGSEA. J was trimmed by 3 bases and V by 6 bases; bases with no gene match: 4. The CDR3 is CSVGTGFNQPQHF. In nucleotides, the CDR3 is TGCAGCGTCGGGACAGGTTTCAATCAGCCCCAGCATTTT.

This clonotype was seen a few times. The chain uses TRBV3-1 and TRBJ1-2; D might be TRBD1 (6 bases). Between the trimmed V and J ends, which lost 5 bases and 0 bases, there was a span of 13 bases. The V gene's germline CDR1 is LGHDT and CDR2 YNNKEL (reference sequence). This CDR3 is built from 15 residues. CDR3 sequence (DNA): TGTGCCAGCAGCTCCCGGACAGCAGCTAACTATGGCTACACCTTC. This translates into CASSSRTAANYGYTF.

This clonotype was seen a handful of times. The rearrangement joins TRBV4-2 to TRBJ2-3, with 9 bases that match TRBD2. Unmatched junction bases numbered 6, after V lost 0 bases and J lost 5 bases. This CDR3 spans 16 amino acids. Germline CDR1 is LGHNA and CDR2 is YNFKEQ. CDR3 sequence reads: CASSQEKRGVGDTQYF. The CDR3 nucleotides are TGTGCCAGCAGCCAAGAGAAGCGGGGGGTCGGAGATACGCAGTATTTT.

This clonotype was counted between two and nine times. The rearrangement links TRBV9 to TRBJ2-2, with no clear D. From germline, CDR1 is SGDLS and CDR2 YYNGEE. V was clipped by 4 bases and J by 5 bases, with 18 bases between them. This CDR3 comprises 16 residues. CDR3 coding DNA: TGTGCCAGCAGCCCAACAAACTACCCCCCGACCGGGGAGCTGTTTTTT. Translating it yields CASSPTNYPPTGELFF.